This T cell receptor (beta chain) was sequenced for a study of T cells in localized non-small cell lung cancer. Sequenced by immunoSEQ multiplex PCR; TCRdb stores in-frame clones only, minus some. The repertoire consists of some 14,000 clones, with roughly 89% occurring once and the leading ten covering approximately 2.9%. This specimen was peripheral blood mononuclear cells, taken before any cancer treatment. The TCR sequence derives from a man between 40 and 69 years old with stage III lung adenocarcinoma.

The CDR3 nucleotides are TGTGCCAGTACCATCAAGGGACACAGGGGCGGTGAGAATGAGCAGTTCTTC. Protein: CASTIKGHRGGENEQFF. The chain has TRBV19 and TRBJ2-1; TRBD1 matches at 7 bases. CDR1 is LNHDA and CDR2 is SQIVND in the germline V gene (reference sequence). V dropped 7 bases and J dropped 7; count of bases not matched to a gene: 19. This CDR3 has 17 residues.